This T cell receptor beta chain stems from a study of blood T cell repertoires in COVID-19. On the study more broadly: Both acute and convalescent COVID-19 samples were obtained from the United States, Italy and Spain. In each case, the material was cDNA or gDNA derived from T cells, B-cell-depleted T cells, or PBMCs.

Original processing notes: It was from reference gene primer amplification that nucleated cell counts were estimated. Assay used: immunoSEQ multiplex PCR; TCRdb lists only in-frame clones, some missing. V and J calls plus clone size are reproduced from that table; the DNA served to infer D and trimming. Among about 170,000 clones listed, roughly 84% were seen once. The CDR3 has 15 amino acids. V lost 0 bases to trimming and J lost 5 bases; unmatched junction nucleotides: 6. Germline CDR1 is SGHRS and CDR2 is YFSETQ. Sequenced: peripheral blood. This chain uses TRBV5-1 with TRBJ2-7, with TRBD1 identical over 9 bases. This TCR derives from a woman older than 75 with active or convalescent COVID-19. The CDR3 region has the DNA TGCGCCAGCAGCTTGGGCTCGGACAGGGGCCACGAGCAGTACTTC. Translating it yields CASSLGSDRGHEQYF.